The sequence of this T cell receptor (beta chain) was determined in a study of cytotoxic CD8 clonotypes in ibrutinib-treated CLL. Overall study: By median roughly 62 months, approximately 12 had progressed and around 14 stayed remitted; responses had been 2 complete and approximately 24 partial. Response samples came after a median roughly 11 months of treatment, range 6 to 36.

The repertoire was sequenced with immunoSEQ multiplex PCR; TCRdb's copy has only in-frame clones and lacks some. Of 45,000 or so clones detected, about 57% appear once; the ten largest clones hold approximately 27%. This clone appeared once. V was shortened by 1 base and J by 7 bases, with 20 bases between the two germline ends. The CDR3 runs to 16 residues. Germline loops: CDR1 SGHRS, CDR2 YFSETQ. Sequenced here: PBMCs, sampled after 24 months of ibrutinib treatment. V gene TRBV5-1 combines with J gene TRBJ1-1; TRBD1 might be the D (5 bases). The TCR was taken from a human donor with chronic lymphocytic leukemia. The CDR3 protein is CASSLSQGSREGEAFF. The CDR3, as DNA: TGCGCCAGCAGCTTGTCCCAGGGCTCACGGGAGGGTGAAGCTTTCTTT.